The rows below give T cell receptor beta chains drawn from one sample of a study of blood T cell repertoires in COVID-19. Repertoires were generated with immunoSEQ multiplex PCR, while TCRdb's copy carries only in-frame clones and drops some. Of approximately 300,000 clones listed, roughly 91% are singletons. Source material: peripheral blood. The source of these receptors is a man aged 25 to 40 with acute or convalescent COVID-19. The CDR3 runs from the conserved cysteine through the conserved F or W. Each record gives: clone size, V gene, D gene, J gene, CDR3 protein, CDR3 DNA. The D gene is left open where the match is weak. The size entry is marked missing in some rows and otherwise reads once, few, many or a size class.

clone size: NA
V gene: TRBV5-8
D gene: NA
J gene: TRBJ1-2
CDR3 protein: CASSFPLGGAGRRRGYTF
CDR3 DNA: TGTGCCAGCAGCTTCCCCCTGGGGGGGGCAGGGCGAAGGAGAGGCTACACCTTC

clone size: NA
V gene: TRBV28
D gene: TRBD1
J gene: TRBJ1-2
CDR3 protein: CASLYLRGLKGGYTF
CDR3 DNA: TGTGCCAGCCTATACCTTAGGGGGCTCAAGGGGGGCTACACCTTC

clone size: NA
V gene: TRBV6-5
D gene: NA
J gene: TRBJ1-4
CDR3 protein: CASSHRQATNEKLFF
CDR3 DNA: TGTGCCAGCAGTCACAGACAAGCAACTAATGAAAAACTGTTTTTT

clone size: NA
V gene: TRBV7-8
D gene: NA
J gene: TRBJ1-5
CDR3 protein: CASSTLDSRSQHF
CDR3 DNA: TGTGCCAGCAGTACGCTAGACAGTCGGTCCCAGCATTTT

clone size: once
V gene: TRBV9
D gene: NA
J gene: TRBJ1-6
CDR3 protein: CASSVDTEYNSPLHF
CDR3 DNA: TGTGCCAGCAGCGTAGATACAGAATATAATTCACCCCTCCACTTT

clone size: NA
V gene: TRBV12-3/TRBV12-4
D gene: NA
J gene: TRBJ2-2
CDR3 protein: CASSHSGTGELFF
CDR3 DNA: TGTGCCAGCAGCCATTCCGGTACCGGGGAGCTGTTTTTT

clone size: NA
V gene: TRBV3-1/TRBV3-2
D gene: NA
J gene: TRBJ1-6
CDR3 protein: CASSQYRDNSPLHF
CDR3 DNA: TGTGCCAGCAGCCAATACAGAGATAATTCACCCCTCCACTTT

clone size: NA
V gene: TRBV18
D gene: NA
J gene: TRBJ1-1
CDR3 protein: CASSLLQENTEAFF
CDR3 DNA: TGTGCCAGCTCACTGCTACAGGAAAACACTGAAGCTTTCTTT

clone size: NA
V gene: TRBV28
D gene: NA
J gene: TRBJ2-1
CDR3 protein: CASSFGNRYNEQFF
CDR3 DNA: TGTGCCAGCAGTTTCGGGAATCGGTACAATGAGCAGTTCTTC

clone size: few
V gene: TRBV2
D gene: NA
J gene: TRBJ1-1
CDR3 protein: CASSAAGRNTEAFF
CDR3 DNA: TGTGCCAGCAGTGCGGCAGGGCGGAACACTGAAGCTTTCTTT

clone size: NA
V gene: TRBV6-6
D gene: TRBD2
J gene: TRBJ2-1
CDR3 protein: CASSYAGDEQFF
CDR3 DNA: TGTGCCAGCAGTTACGCGGGGGATGAGCAGTTCTTC

clone size: NA
V gene: TRBV28
D gene: NA
J gene: TRBJ1-4
CDR3 protein: CASSSNLQGYGNEKLFF
CDR3 DNA: TGTGCCAGCAGTTCCAATCTTCAGGGTTACGGTAATGAAAAACTGTTTTTT

clone size: NA
V gene: TRBV11-3
D gene: TRBD2
J gene: TRBJ2-3
CDR3 protein: CASSNSGGRTDTQYF
CDR3 DNA: TGTGCCAGCAGCAATAGCGGGGGGCGCACAGATACGCAGTATTTT

clone size: NA
V gene: TRBV27
D gene: NA
J gene: TRBJ1-2
CDR3 protein: CASSLGQGIYGYTF
CDR3 DNA: TGTGCCAGCAGTTTGGGGCAGGGGATCTATGGCTACACCTTC

clone size: NA
V gene: TRBV19
D gene: NA
J gene: TRBJ1-1
CDR3 protein: CASTPGHVNTEAFF
CDR3 DNA: TGTGCCAGTACCCCCGGACATGTTAACACTGAAGCTTTCTTT

clone size: NA
V gene: TRBV12-3/TRBV12-4
D gene: NA
J gene: TRBJ1-1
CDR3 protein: CASSPSLNTEAFF
CDR3 DNA: TGTGCCAGCAGTCCCAGTCTCAACACTGAAGCTTTCTTT

clone size: once
V gene: TRBV18
D gene: TRBD1
J gene: TRBJ2-7
CDR3 protein: CASTLGQGRSYEQYF
CDR3 DNA: TGTGCCAGCACCCTGGGACAGGGCCGCTCCTACGAGCAGTACTTC

clone size: NA
V gene: TRBV5-1
D gene: NA
J gene: TRBJ1-2
CDR3 protein: CASSLARTEANYGYTF
CDR3 DNA: TGCGCCAGCAGCTTGGCCCGGACAGAAGCTAACTATGGCTACACCTTC

clone size: NA
V gene: TRBV6-5
D gene: NA
J gene: TRBJ2-7
CDR3 protein: CASTLGLLVIEQYF
CDR3 DNA: TGTGCCAGCACTCTCGGGTTGCTAGTTATCGAGCAGTACTTC

clone size: NA
V gene: TRBV5-1
D gene: NA
J gene: TRBJ1-2
CDR3 protein: CASSFGREAGYTF
CDR3 DNA: TGCGCCAGCAGCTTCGGAAGGGAGGCTGGCTACACCTTC

clone size: NA
V gene: TRBV18
D gene: NA
J gene: TRBJ1-6
CDR3 protein: CASSPPGHGNSPLHF
CDR3 DNA: TGTGCCAGCTCACCACCGGGACACGGAAATTCACCCCTCCACTTT

clone size: NA
V gene: TRBV21-1
D gene: NA
J gene: TRBJ2-2
CDR3 protein: CASSAPTSGNTGELFF
CDR3 DNA: TGTGCCAGCAGCGCCCCGACTAGCGGAAACACCGGGGAGCTGTTTTTT

clone size: once
V gene: TRBV7-3
D gene: NA
J gene: TRBJ2-7
CDR3 protein: CASSLAEDYEQYF
CDR3 DNA: TGTGCCAGCAGCTTAGCAGAAGACTACGAGCAGTACTTC

clone size: NA
V gene: TRBV5-1
D gene: TRBD1
J gene: TRBJ2-5
CDR3 protein: CASSLAGQGGRETQYF
CDR3 DNA: TGCGCCAGCAGCTTGGCGGGACAGGGTGGTAGGGAGACCCAGTACTTC

clone size: NA
V gene: TRBV28
D gene: TRBD2
J gene: TRBJ2-4
CDR3 protein: CASSSGSHSKNIQYF
CDR3 DNA: TGTGCCAGCAGTAGCGGGAGCCATTCCAAAAACATTCAGTACTTC

clone size: NA
V gene: TRBV9
D gene: NA
J gene: TRBJ1-1
CDR3 protein: CASSPSNTEAFF
CDR3 DNA: TGTGCCAGCAGCCCTTCCAACACTGAAGCTTTCTTT

clone size: NA
V gene: TRBV5-1
D gene: NA
J gene: TRBJ1-1
CDR3 protein: CASRPQMNTEAFF
CDR3 DNA: TGCGCCAGCAGGCCGCAGATGAACACTGAAGCTTTCTTT

clone size: few
V gene: TRBV6-5
D gene: TRBD1
J gene: TRBJ1-4
CDR3 protein: CASRTRGLAEKLFF
CDR3 DNA: TGTGCCAGCAGAACAAGGGGGCTGGCTGAAAAACTGTTTTTT

clone size: NA
V gene: TRBV27
D gene: TRBD1
J gene: TRBJ1-2
CDR3 protein: CASTDRANYYGYTF
CDR3 DNA: TGTGCCAGCACCGACAGGGCCAACTACTATGGCTACACCTTC